Described below is a single TCR beta chain sequence and its context. No antigen is known for it. Germline V CDR1 and CDR2: SEHNR, FQNEAQ (reference sequence). CDR3 length: 13 amino acids. V was cut by 7 bases and J by 2 bases, with 10 bases left in between. RNA transcripts served as the template for amplifying TCR beta CDR3 regions. An initial round of RT-PCR targeting the TCR CDR3 relied on the HTBI primer set. MiXCR, run by TCRdb on the multiplex PCR reads, gives a single entry per CDR3 protein. The profile shows a few hundred thousand distinct CDR3 sequences, roughly a fifth of them singletons. The record originates from a study of T cells in Graves' hyperthyroidism and ophthalmopathy. Regarding the study as a whole: Most expanded thyroid clonotypes above 0.001 recurred in blood.

Sequencing was performed on blood. The chain joins TRBV7-9 to TRBJ2-3; D is undetermined. This clonotype was sampled from a man aged 50-60 years with Graves' ophthalmopathy. CDR3 sequence: CASITQNTDTQYF. In nucleotides, the CDR3 is TGTGCCAGCATCACACAAAACACAGATACGCAGTATTTT.